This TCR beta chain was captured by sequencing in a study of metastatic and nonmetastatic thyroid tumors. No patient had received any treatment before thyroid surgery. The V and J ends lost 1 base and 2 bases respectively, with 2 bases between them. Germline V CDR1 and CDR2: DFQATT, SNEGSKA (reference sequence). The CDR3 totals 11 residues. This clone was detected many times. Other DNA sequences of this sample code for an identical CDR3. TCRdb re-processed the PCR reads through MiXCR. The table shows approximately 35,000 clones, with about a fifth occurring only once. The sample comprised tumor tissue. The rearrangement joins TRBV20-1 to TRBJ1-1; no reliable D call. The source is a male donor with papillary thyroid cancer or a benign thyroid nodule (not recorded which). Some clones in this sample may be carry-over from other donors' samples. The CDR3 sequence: CSARVNTEAFF. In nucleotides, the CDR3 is TGCAGTGCTAGAGTTAACACTGAAGCTTTCTTT.